What follows are 17 T cell receptor beta chains derived from one specimen sequenced in a study of blood T cell repertoires in COVID-19. Using immunoSEQ multiplex PCR, the repertoire was profiled, and TCRdb retains in-frame clones only, with some absent. The data hold fewer than 200,000 clones, with approximately 90% observed a single time. The sequencing sample was made of PBMCs or T cells enriched from blood (not recorded which). These receptors all come from a woman between 40 and 50 years old in a cohort exposed to, infected with or recovered from COVID-19 (not recorded which).

The rearrangement uses TRBV4-2 and TRBJ2-7; D perhaps matches TRBD2 (6 bases). CDR1 and CDR2 from the germline V gene are LGHNA and YNFKEQ. V lost 2 bases and J 6 bases, leaving 20 bases between the germline ends. This CDR3 has 16 amino acids. The CDR3 is CASSQQPGTPPSEQYF. The CDR3 bases are TGTGCCAGCAGCCAACAACCCGGGACTCCCCCTAGCGAGCAGTACTTC.

The gene calls are TRBV7-9 and TRBJ2-7; 7 bases agree with TRBD2. CDR3 size: 15 residues. The V gene's germline CDR1 is SEHNR and CDR2 FQNEAQ (reference sequence). The junction had 8 bases not matched to a gene; V was cut back by 5 bases and J by 1 base. In DNA, the CDR3 is TGTGCCAGCAGCCATGGTTCGGGAGGTTCCTACGAGCAGTACTTC. Translating gives CASSHGSGGSYEQYF.

The chain links TRBV7-6 to TRBJ2-1; 16 bases agree with TRBD2. From germline, CDR1 is SGHVS and CDR2 FNYEAQ. The CDR3 covers 18 residues. V lost 2 bases, J lost 1 base, and 2 bases stayed unmatched. The CDR3 bases are TGTGCCAGCAGCTTAAGGGGACTAGCGGGAGGGTCCTACAATGAGCAGTTCTTC. This translates into CASSLRGLAGGSYNEQFF.

The chain is built from TRBV25-1 and TRBJ1-1, with D perhaps matching TRBD1 (5 bases). V lost 4 bases, J lost 3 bases, and 12 bases lay in between. The germline V gene encodes CDR1 MGHDK and CDR2 SYGVNS. CDR3 length: 14 residues. This chain's CDR3 is CASSALGDYTEAFF. CDR3 DNA: TGTGCCAGCAGTGCTCTAGGGGATTACACTGAAGCTTTCTTT.

V and J are TRBV4-1 and TRBJ2-7, with D perhaps matching TRBD1 (6 bases). Between the trimmed V and J ends, which lost 1 base and 3 bases, there was a span of 22 bases. Germline CDR1 MGHRA, CDR2 YSYEKL. This CDR3 is 18 amino acids long. CDR3 sequence: CASSQVLSRGLPFYEQYF. The CDR3 bases are TGCGCCAGCAGCCAAGTCCTCTCCAGGGGTCTACCGTTCTACGAGCAGTACTTC.

This chain uses TRBV6-5 with TRBJ1-1; 8 nucleotides agree with TRBD1. V trimming: 0 bases; J trimming: 4 bases; junction bases outside the gene matches: 4. The CDR3 contains 15 residues. Germline V lookup: CDR1 MNHEY, CDR2 SVGAGI. The CDR3 loop reads CASSYSPGGRTEAFF. Here the CDR3 DNA reads TGTGCCAGCAGTTACTCTCCAGGGGGCCGCACTGAAGCTTTCTTT.

The V gene is TRBV9, the J gene TRBJ1-2, with a tentative D call TRBD1 (5 bases). V lost 4 bases, J lost 2 bases, and 15 bases lay in between. The CDR3 has 15 residues. Looked up from germline, CDR1 is SGDLS and CDR2 is YYNGEE. The CDR3 loop reads CASSPPWGGNYGYTF. The CDR3 DNA sequence: TGTGCCAGCAGCCCCCCCTGGGGGGGGAACTATGGCTACACCTTC.

A single count supports this clone. The gene calls are TRBV7-6 and TRBJ2-1; TRBD2 matches 14 bases. V lost 5 bases to trimming and J lost 10 bases; unmatched junction nucleotides: 7. The length of the CDR3 is 15 residues. CDR1 SGHVS and CDR2 FNYEAQ come from the germline V gene. The CDR3 loop is CASSQGLAGVQEQFF. CDR3 sequence (DNA): TGTGCCAGCAGCCAGGGACTAGCGGGAGTTCAGGAGCAGTTCTTC.

This sequence joins TRBV28 and TRBJ1-1, with 7 bases that match TRBD1. CDR1 is MDHEN, CDR2 SYDVKM, per germline. The CDR3 spans 18 residues. V was pared by 7 bases and J by 1 base, with 18 bases of the junction left unmatched. The CDR3 DNA sequence: TGTGCCAGCACCCACCCCAGGCGGGACAGCCTCGGGAACACTGAAGCTTTCTTT. Encoded protein: CASTHPRRDSLGNTEAFF.

The gene calls are TRBV2 and TRBJ1-5; 7 nucleotides agree with TRBD1. This CDR3 is built from 16 residues. With V trimmed by 5 bases and J by 6 bases, 13 bases remained unmatched. Germline loops: CDR1 SNHLY, CDR2 FYNNEI. As DNA, the CDR3 is TGTGCCAGCAGTACCAATTTGGGACAGCGCGGTCAGCCCCAGCATTTT. Amino acid sequence: CASSTNLGQRGQPQHF.

This chain joins TRBV24-1 and TRBJ2-1; perhaps TRBD2 as D (7 bases). Germline V CDR1 and CDR2: KGHDR, SFDVKD. The CDR3 spans 16 residues. V lost 7 bases and J 0 bases, leaving 15 bases between the germline ends. The DNA of the CDR3 is TGTGCCACCAGCCCTCGGGGGGCTGTCTCCTACAATGAGCAGTTCTTC. It yields the protein CATSPRGAVSYNEQFF.

The chain recombines TRBV7-9 with TRBJ1-1; maybe TRBD1 (6 bases). The CDR3 consists of 12 residues. CDR1 is SEHNR, CDR2 FQNEAQ, per germline (reference sequence). V was pared by 1 base and J by 7 bases, with 7 bases between. DNA for the CDR3: TGTGCCAGCAGCTTAGAGGGGGATGAAGCTTTCTTT. As protein: CASSLEGDEAFF.

The V and J genes are TRBV2 and TRBJ2-7; TRBD1 aligns across 9 bases. Germline lookup yields CDR1 SNHLY and CDR2 FYNNEI. This CDR3 has 13 residues. Trimming removed 8 bases from V and 5 bases from J; junction bases left unmatched: 7. CDR3 protein: CASVQDRGDEQYF. The CDR3 bases are TGTGCCAGCGTCCAGGACAGGGGAGACGAGCAGTACTTC.

The gene calls are TRBV7-8 and TRBJ2-7; the D gene is possibly TRBD2 (6 bases). Between the trimmed V and J ends, which lost 1 base and 5 bases, there was a span of 15 bases. Germline V gives CDR1 SGHVS, CDR2 FQNEAQ. The CDR3 is 15 residues long. CDR3 bases: TGTGCCAGCAGCTTAGGTCGCGGGACTCACAACGAGCAGTACTTC. Encoded protein: CASSLGRGTHNEQYF.

The chain carries TRBV27 and TRBJ2-7; 8 positions match TRBD2. V was pared by 0 bases and J by 3 bases, with 10 bases of the junction left unmatched. CDR3 length: 17 residues. Per germline, CDR1 MNHEY and CDR2 SMNVEV (reference sequence). The CDR3, as DNA: TGTGCCAGCAGTTTATCGAAGGGTGGCGGGAGGCTCTACGAGCAGTACTTC. It is translated as CASSLSKGGGRLYEQYF.

The chain couples TRBV25-1 to TRBJ2-1; 8 nucleotides agree with TRBD2. The CDR3 length is 14 residues. Germline assignment: CDR1 MGHDK and CDR2 SYGVNS. After removal of 3 bases from V and 9 bases from J, the junction contained 7 bases not matched to a gene. Here the CDR3 reads CASSDIGGDGEQFF. For the CDR3, the DNA is TGTGCCAGCAGTGATATCGGGGGGGACGGTGAGCAGTTCTTC.

The rearrangement uses TRBV28 and TRBJ2-1; TRBD2 matches 11 bases. This CDR3 contains 16 residues. After removal of 4 bases from V and 7 bases from J, the junction contained 9 bases not matched to a gene. Per the germline V gene, CDR1 is MDHEN and CDR2 is SYDVKM. The CDR3, as DNA: TGTGCCAGCAGTTCCTTAGCGGGGGGGCAGCGTAATGAGCAGTTCTTC. Its protein is CASSSLAGGQRNEQFF.